This T cell receptor (beta chain) was recovered during a study of Graves' ophthalmopathy and Graves' hyperthyroidism. Overall study: No progression to ophthalmopathy over 18 months defined stable hyperthyroidism. General study results and limits: This model predicted ophthalmopathy progression (sensitivity around 70%, specificity about 72%).

Beta-chain TCR CDR3 regions were amplified from RNA transcripts. HTBI primers were used in a first-round RT-PCR, which preceded a second-round multiplex PCR. MiXCR was run by TCRdb on the multiplex PCR reads, yielding one entry per CDR3 protein. The repertoire includes about 550,000 distinct CDR3 sequences, 35% to 45% of them detected once, and over 3.5% sits in the top ten. The diagnosis combined clinical symptoms, thyroxine, TRAb, thyroid ultrasound and orbital computed tomography scans. Trimming took 1 base from V and 11 from J, leaving 18 bases between them. The length of the CDR3 is 15 residues. Germline V gene data show CDR1 as SNHLY and CDR2 as FYNNEI. This clonotype was seen ten or more times. Antigen: not known.

Sequenced material: peripheral blood or thyroid tissue (not recorded which). The receptor was derived from an adult man with Graves' hyperthyroidism. The chain couples TRBV2 to TRBJ1-5; no definite D call. The CDR3 nucleotides are TGTGCCAGCAGTGAAGAAAGTAGGGCTGAAAAGGCCCAGCATTTT. Translated, it gives CASSEESRAEKAQHF.